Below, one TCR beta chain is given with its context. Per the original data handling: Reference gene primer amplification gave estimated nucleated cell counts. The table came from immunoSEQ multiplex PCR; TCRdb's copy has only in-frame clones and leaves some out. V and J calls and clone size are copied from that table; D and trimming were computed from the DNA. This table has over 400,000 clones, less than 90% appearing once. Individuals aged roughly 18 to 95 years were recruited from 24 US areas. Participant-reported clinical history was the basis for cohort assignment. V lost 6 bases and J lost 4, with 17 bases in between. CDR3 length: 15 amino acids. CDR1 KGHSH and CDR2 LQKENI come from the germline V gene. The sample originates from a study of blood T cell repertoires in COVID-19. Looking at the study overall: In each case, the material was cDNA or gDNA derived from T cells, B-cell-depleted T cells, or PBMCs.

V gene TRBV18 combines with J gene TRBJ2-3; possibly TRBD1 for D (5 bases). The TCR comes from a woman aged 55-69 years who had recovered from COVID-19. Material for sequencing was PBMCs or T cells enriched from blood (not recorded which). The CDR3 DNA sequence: TGTGCCAGCTCCGAGATCCAGGGTAGGCCAGATACGCAGTATTTT. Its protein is CASSEIQGRPDTQYF.